This T cell receptor beta chain emerged from a study of T-cell memory formation after mild COVID-19 (dated by TCRdb to 2020 to 2023). Regarding the study in general: Most TCR sequence clusters were specific to one of the two donors. In two donors, T-cell clones that expanded and contracted after mild COVID-19 were followed by sequencing TCRalpha and TCRbeta repertoires longitudinally. Two young, previously healthy adult volunteers made up the cohort, one male and one female.

Results and caveats for the whole study, not just this receptor: Some responding clones were detected in pre-infection memory, which suggested that pre-existing cross-reactive memory T cells had joined the SARS-CoV-2 response. Contracting CD4+ clones were located mainly in the CM and EM memory subsets, whereas CD8+ clones were found to be enriched in EMRA. Clones that contracted from day 15 to 85 showed balanced CD4/CD8 phenotypes, whereas a second wave of clones that expanded from day 15 to 37 leaned towards CD4+. SARS-CoV-2 specificity of the second-wave clones peaking on day 37 was not confirmed. Only a couple of mild cases were covered in the study, and larger cohorts including severe cases with pre-infection samples were considered necessary.

Ficoll-Paque density gradient centrifugation was the method used to isolate PBMCs. Instrument on record: Illumina NovaSeq 6000. TCRalpha and TCRbeta cDNA libraries were built by 5'RACE with constant-segment primers, adding sample barcodes and unique molecular identifiers. RNA was extracted from every sample with Trizol reagent. Library amplification was performed in two PCR steps, and a second sample barcode and Illumina TruSeq adapters were introduced in the second step. Libraries were sequenced on an Illumina NovaSeq with 2 x 150 bp paired-end reads. In the source study's methods: The reads were demultiplexed and collapsed into UMI-guided consensus sequences using migec v1.2.7. Using mixcr v2.1.11, UMI consensuses were aligned to TRA and TRB V and J templates and then assembled into clonotypes. A clonotype was counted as expanded or contracted only when both edgeR and NoisET called the clonotype significant, with the noise models trained on biological replicates. For edgeR calls, the cutoffs were a false discovery rate-adjusted p below 0.01 and a log2 fold-change threshold of 1. As an exploratory analysis of dynamics, max-normalized trajectories of the 1000 most abundant clonotypes were examined with PCA combined with hierarchical clustering. Separately sequenced CD4+ and CD8+ repertoires were used to assign the CD4 or CD8 phenotype of responding clones. TCRdb reprocessing: public reads trimmed at Q25 with fastp, clones called with MiXCR, in-frame beta chains kept. Rows matching on CDR3 protein sequence are summarized as one entry with the most common DNA and genes. The V and J calls shown here were made by TCRdb, not taken from the authors' results. The sample table records 300,000 to 350,000 distinct CDR3 sequences; less than 20% of these occur just once. The ten largest clones take up roughly 20% of the sample.

At the junction V is shortened by 6 bases and J by 6 bases; bases outside the gene matches: 10. Taken from cysteine to phenylalanine, the CDR3 has 15 residues. The retained sequence is limited to the CDR3, 45 bases, with the frame set at the first base. As for this clonotype: Its antigen is not yet known. Base-call qualities are not available, and no considerably larger clone is one nucleotide away.

Material for sequencing was PBMCs or a T cell subset sorted from them (not recorded which). The rearranged segments are TRBV12-3 or TRBV12-4 and TRBJ2-2, and 7 junctional nucleotides match TRBD1. This TCR was sampled from a man between 18 and 29 years old who had mild COVID-19 (a few samples of this study predate the infection). The sample titles of this study are shuffled in the database, so cell type and time point are left out; the donor was told from shared clones. The encoded CDR3 is CASSKGRQGAGELFF. The nucleotides read TGTGCCAGCAGCAAGGGGCGGCAGGGGGCCGGGGAGCTGTTTTTT.